This TCR beta chain was sequenced in a study of cytomegalovirus exposure and HLA in healthy donors. At the level of the study: Later, an analysis reported that the roughly 120 validation repertoires had used the same platform as the roughly 720 first-cohort repertoires. Overall study results and limits: A few chains linked to CMV were shown in vitro to be specific for CMV antigens. A subsequent analysis found that TCR clusters from the first cohort also tended to co-occur in the roughly 120 validation repertoires, with about 93% of cluster scores above 0. The authors enumerated 150 to 200 TCR beta chains as linked to cytomegalovirus.

The CDR3 runs to 13 residues. V lost 2 bases, J lost 10 bases, and 6 bases stayed unmatched. Germline loops: CDR1 MDHEN, CDR2 SYDVKM. Clones were read by immunoSEQ multiplex PCR, and TCRdb kept only the in-frame ones, dropping some. In the table there are under 75,000 clones, over 90% of which are singletons. Concerning this clone itself: Its target is unknown.

The sample comprised PBMCs. The V gene is TRBV28, the J gene TRBJ1-1; 8 positions agree with TRBD1. The TCR sequence derives from a young woman in good health and CMV-seropositive. CDR3 sequence (DNA): TGTGCCAGCAGTTTAAGAATAGGACAGGGAGCTTTCTTT. Residues: CASSLRIGQGAFF.